This record concerns one TCR beta chain sequence. No cognate antigen has been identified for it. Within one base of it there is no much larger clone, and no base qualities were kept. The germline ends are 21 bases apart after V is trimmed by 3 bases and J by 9 bases. There are 16 amino acids in the CDR3, from cysteine to phenylalanine inclusive. The kept DNA is CDR3 alone, 48 bases in frame from the first base. Looking up the germline V gene (reference sequence) yields CDR1 LNHDA and CDR2 SQIVND. Enrolling through a virtual design, the prospective study's participants ranged in age from roughly 18 to 95 years and lived across more than 20 United States geographic areas. To assign participants to cohorts, the prospective study relied on clinical history that participants themselves reported in a screening survey and a study questionnaire. ImmuneRACE Cohort 3 recovered participants were defined by two consecutive negative NP/OP PCR tests, healthcare professional clearance, or symptom resolution. In the prospective study, whole blood, serum and a nasopharyngeal or oropharyngeal swab were collected from each participant by mobile phlebotomists. Prospective study participants could optionally give additional blood draws and questionnaires over an approximately 2-month period. Before DNA extraction, prospective study blood samples were shipped either frozen or at room temperature.

The entry originates in a study of blood T cell repertoires in COVID-19 (dated by TCRdb to the early 2020s). Describing the broader study: The collaborator samples originated in the United States, Italy and Spain and spanned the acute and convalescent phases of COVID-19. Where HLA class I and class II types were available, the types were taken from metadata supplied by the sample provider, not from assay-based typing. A de-identified subject ID, COVID-19 status, age in years and sex were almost always included in the sample metadata. The repertoires were released in a freely available public database meant as a resource for research on the immune response to SARS-CoV-2. Samples came from the ongoing ImmuneRACE study (first 160 participants) plus 1,254 subjects from 6 global collaborators. The material from the prospective study consisted of cDNA or gDNA derived from T cells, B-cell-depleted T cells, or PBMCs. Subjects who had been exposed to COVID-19, were actively infected with it, or had recovered from it provided the deeply sampled blood TCRbeta repertoires that made up the dataset. Overall results and qualifications from the work: The amount of clinical and demographic metadata varied by source and participant and was provided uncurated.

TCRbeta CDR3 regions were amplified from genomic DNA by means of the immunoSEQ Assay, a bias-controlled multiplex PCR. Per the source publication's procedure: Within the assay, amplification of reference gene primers was used to estimate how many nucleated cells each sample contained. To quantify the absolute abundance of each unique TCRbeta CDR3 rearrangement, sequence reads were collapsed and filtered. For each sample, productive Simpson clonality was calculated as the square root of Simpson's diversity index over productive rearrangements. Sourced from immuneACCESS, this table was stored by TCRdb with only in-frame sequences that have V and J called. A share of the clones is absent; for the studies checked, an unresolved V gene accounts for under half, and the remainder has no known explanation. That table is the source of V, J and clone size, and D and trimming were worked out from the DNA. The sample table contains approximately 380,000 clones; only one count was recorded for approximately 90% of them. The biggest ten clones account for more than 0.95% of the sample.

Sample: PBMCs or T cells enriched from blood (not recorded which). The chain was built from TRBV19 and TRBJ2-1; the D gene is perhaps TRBD1, on 8 matching bases. The sequence was obtained from a woman younger than 30 who had recovered from COVID-19. The nucleotides read TGTGCCAGTAGTATCGGCTATGGACAGGGAGGGATTGAGCAGTTCTTC. The encoded protein is CASSIGYGQGGIEQFF.